Listed here is a single T cell receptor beta chain. Its antigen is currently unknown. Via MiXCR, TCRdb re-called the 5' RACE reads, giving one row per CDR3 protein. Among about 100,000 distinct CDR3 sequences, approximately 4.7% were seen once, and the ten largest hold 20% to 25%. The data belong to a study of spatial heterogeneity in lung cancer. The overall study: Combinations of a unique TCR and a UMI were tallied in raw reads, and on average each appeared more than ten times.

The CDR3 runs 14 residues. The germline CDR1 and CDR2 sequences are DFQATT and SNEGSKA (reference sequence). Between the trimmed V and J ends, which lost 6 bases and 4 bases, there was a span of 17 bases. Regarding the study as a whole: Numbers of ubiquitous and regional expanded TCRs tracked ubiquitous and regional nonsynonymous mutation counts, respectively. It was found that expanded intratumoral alpha and beta TCR counts tracked tumor mutation counts.

Time point indicated: sample taken at primary tumor resection. The sample here was lung tumor tissue, taken at surgery. The receptor was isolated from a male donor with early-stage non-small cell lung cancer. This rearrangement joins TRBV20-1 to TRBJ2-3; D might be TRBD1 (6 bases). CDR3 residues: CSALGQELSDTQYF. The CDR3 DNA reads TGCAGTGCCTTGGGACAAGAACTGTCAGATACGCAGTATTTT.